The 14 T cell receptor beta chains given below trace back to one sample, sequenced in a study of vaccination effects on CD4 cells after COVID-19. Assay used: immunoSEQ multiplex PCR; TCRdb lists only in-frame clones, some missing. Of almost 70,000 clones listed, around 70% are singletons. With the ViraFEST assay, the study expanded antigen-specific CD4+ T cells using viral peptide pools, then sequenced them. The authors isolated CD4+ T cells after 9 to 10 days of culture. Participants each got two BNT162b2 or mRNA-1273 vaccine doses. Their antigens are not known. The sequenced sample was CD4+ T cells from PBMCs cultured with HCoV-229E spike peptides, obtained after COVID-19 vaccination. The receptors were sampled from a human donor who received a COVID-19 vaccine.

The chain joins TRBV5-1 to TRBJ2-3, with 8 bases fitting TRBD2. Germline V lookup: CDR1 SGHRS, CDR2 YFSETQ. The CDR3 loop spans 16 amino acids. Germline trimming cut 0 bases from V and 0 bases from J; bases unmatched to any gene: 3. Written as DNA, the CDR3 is TGCGCCAGCAGCTTGGTACTAGCGGCTAGCACAGATACGCAGTATTTT. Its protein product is CASSLVLAASTDTQYF.

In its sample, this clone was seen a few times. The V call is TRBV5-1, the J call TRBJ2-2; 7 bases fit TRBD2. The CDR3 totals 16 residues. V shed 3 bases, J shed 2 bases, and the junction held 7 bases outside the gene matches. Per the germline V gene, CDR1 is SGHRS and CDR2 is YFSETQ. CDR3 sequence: CASSWEGRANTGELFF. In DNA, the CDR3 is TGCGCCAGCAGCTGGGAGGGCAGGGCAAACACCGGGGAGCTGTTTTTT.

As DNA, the CDR3 is TGCGCCAGCAGCTCACCGGGACGGACGACCTACGAGCAGTACGTC. Amino acids: CASSSPGRTTYEQYV. The V call is TRBV5-1, the J call TRBJ2-7; the D call may be TRBD1 or TRBD2 (5 bases each). Germline CDR1 SGHRS, CDR2 YFSETQ. This CDR3 spans 15 amino acids. The ends were cut back, 3 bases at V and 2 bases at J, with 15 bases in the middle.

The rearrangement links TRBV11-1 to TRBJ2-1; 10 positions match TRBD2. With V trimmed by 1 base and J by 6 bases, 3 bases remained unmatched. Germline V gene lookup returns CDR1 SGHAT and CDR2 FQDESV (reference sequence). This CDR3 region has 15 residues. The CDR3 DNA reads TGTGCCAGCAGCTTAGTAGCGGGGGGTCCCAATGAGCAGTTCTTC. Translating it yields CASSLVAGGPNEQFF.

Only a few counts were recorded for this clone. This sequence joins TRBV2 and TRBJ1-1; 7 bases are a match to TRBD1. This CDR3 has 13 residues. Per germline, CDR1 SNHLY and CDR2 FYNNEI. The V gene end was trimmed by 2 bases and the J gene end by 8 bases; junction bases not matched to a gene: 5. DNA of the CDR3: TGTGCCAGCAGTGAAAATAGGGACAGAGAAGCTTTCTTT. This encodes CASSENRDREAFF. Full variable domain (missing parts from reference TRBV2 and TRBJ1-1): EPEVTQTPSHQVTQMGQEVILRCVPISNHLYFYWYRQILGQKVEFLVSFYNNEISEKSEIFDDQFSVERPDGSNFTLKIRSTKLEDSAMYFCASSENRDREAFFGQGTRLTVV.

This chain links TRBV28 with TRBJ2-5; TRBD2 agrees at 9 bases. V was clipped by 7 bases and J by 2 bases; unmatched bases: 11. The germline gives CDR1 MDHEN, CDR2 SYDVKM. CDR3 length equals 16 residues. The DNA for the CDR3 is TGTGCCAGCACCCCGCTAGCGGGGCGCATACAAGAGACCCAGTACTTC. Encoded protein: CASTPLAGRIQETQYF.

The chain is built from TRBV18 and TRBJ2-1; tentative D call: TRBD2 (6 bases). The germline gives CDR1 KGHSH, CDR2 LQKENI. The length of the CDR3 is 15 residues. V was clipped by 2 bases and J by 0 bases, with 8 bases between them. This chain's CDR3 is CASSPGGFSYNEQFF. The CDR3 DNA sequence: TGTGCCAGCTCACCAGGGGGGTTCTCCTACAATGAGCAGTTCTTC.

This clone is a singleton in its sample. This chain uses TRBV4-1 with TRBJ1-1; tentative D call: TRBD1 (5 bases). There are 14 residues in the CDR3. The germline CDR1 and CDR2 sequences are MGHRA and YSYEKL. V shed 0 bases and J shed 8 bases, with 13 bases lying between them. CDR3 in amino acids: CASSQETEGPEAFF. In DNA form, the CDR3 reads TGCGCCAGCAGCCAAGAAACAGAGGGACCCGAAGCTTTCTTT.

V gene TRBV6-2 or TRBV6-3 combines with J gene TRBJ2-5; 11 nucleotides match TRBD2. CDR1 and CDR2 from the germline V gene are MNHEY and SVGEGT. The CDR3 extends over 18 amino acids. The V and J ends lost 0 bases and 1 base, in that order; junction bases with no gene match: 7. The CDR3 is CASSYSGLAGGLQETQYF. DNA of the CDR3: TGTGCCAGCAGTTACTCTGGGCTAGCGGGGGGCCTCCAAGAGACCCAGTACTTC.

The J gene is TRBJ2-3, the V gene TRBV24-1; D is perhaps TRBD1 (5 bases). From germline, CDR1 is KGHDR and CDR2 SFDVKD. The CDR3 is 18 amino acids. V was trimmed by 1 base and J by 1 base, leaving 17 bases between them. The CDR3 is CATSDFPRQPSGTDTQYF. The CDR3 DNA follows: TGTGCCACCAGTGATTTTCCGCGACAGCCGTCAGGCACAGATACGCAGTATTTT.

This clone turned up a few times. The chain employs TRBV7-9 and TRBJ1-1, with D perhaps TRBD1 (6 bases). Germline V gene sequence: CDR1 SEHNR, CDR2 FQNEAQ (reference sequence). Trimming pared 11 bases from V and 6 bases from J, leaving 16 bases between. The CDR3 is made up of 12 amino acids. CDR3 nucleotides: TGTGCCGTCTGGAGGGGGGTCGCTGAAGCTTTCTTT. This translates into CAVWRGVAEAFF. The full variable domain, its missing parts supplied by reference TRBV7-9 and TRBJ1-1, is DTGVSQNPRHKITKRGQNVTFRCDPISEHNRLYWYRQTLGQGPEFLTYFQNEAQLEKSRLLSDRFSAERPKGSFSTLEIQRTEQGDSAMYLCAVWRGVAEAFFGQGTRLTVV.

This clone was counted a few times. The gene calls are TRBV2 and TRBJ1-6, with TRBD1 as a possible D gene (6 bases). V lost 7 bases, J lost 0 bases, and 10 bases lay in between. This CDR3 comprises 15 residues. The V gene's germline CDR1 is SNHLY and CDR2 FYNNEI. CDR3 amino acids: CASNEDSSYNSPLHF. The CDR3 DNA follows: TGTGCCAGCAATGAGGACAGCTCCTATAATTCACCCCTCCACTTT.

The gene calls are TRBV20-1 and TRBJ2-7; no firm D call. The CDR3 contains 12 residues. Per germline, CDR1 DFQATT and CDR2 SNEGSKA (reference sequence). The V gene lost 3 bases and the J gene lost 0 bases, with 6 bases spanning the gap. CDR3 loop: CSASVSSYEQYV. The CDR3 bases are TGCAGTGCTAGTGTCAGCTCCTACGAGCAGTACGTC.

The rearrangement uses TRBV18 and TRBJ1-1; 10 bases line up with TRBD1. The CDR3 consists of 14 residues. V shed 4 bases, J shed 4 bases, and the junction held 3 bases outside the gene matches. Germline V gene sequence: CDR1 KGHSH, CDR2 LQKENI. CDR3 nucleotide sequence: TGTGCCAGCTCACGAGGGACAGGGGTCACTGAAGCTTTCTTT. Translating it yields CASSRGTGVTEAFF. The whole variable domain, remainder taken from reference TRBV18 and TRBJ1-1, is NAGVMQNPRHLVRRRGQEARLRCSPMKGHSHVYWYRQLPEEGLKFMVYLQKENIIDESGMPKERFSAEFPKEGPSILRIQQVVRGDSAAYFCASSRGTGVTEAFFGQGTRLTVV.